Below, 20 T cell receptor beta chains from the same sample are listed, as sequenced in a study of shared clonotypes between healthy human individuals. Profiled with immunoSEQ multiplex PCR; TCRdb holds only in-frame clones, not every one. This table has roughly 770,000 clones, about 96% appearing once. Naive CD8 isolation took CD45RO-negative cells positively selected for CCR7 and excluded terminally differentiated effector memory CD45RA+ cells. The specimen sequenced was naive CD8+ T cells sorted from blood. Receptors originate from a man younger than 45 in good health.

The chain uses TRBV4-3 and TRBJ2-1, with no clear D. CDR1 and CDR2 (germline): LGHNA, YSLEER. V gave up 0 bases and J gave up 1 base, with 7 bases separating them. The CDR3 is 15 amino acids. The CDR3 protein is CASSQDPSSYNEQFF. For the CDR3, the DNA is TGCGCCAGCAGCCAAGACCCTAGTTCCTACAATGAGCAGTTCTTC.

V is TRBV27 and J is TRBJ2-7, with 8 nucleotides matching TRBD1. CDR1 MNHEY and CDR2 SMNVEV come from the germline V gene (reference sequence). Germline trimming cut 5 bases from V and 3 bases from J; bases unmatched to any gene: 6. The CDR3 has 14 amino acids. The CDR3 protein is CASSHLDRVYEQYF. CDR3 in DNA: TGTGCCAGCAGTCACTTGGACAGGGTCTACGAGCAGTACTTC.

The rearrangement links TRBV6-5 to TRBJ1-4; perhaps TRBD1 as D (6 bases). Germline V gives CDR1 MNHEY, CDR2 SVGAGI. Deletions cut 0 bases from V and 6 bases from J, with 11 bases between. The CDR3 runs 15 residues. This CDR3 is CASSYSWGPDEKLFF. In DNA form, the CDR3 reads TGTGCCAGCAGTTACTCGTGGGGGCCGGATGAAAAACTGTTTTTT.

The chain links TRBV6-5 to TRBJ2-2; no reliable D call. Germline CDR1 is MNHEY and CDR2 is SVGAGI. The V end was cut by 7 bases, the J end by 6 bases, with 15 bases between. The CDR3 length is 14 residues. Here the CDR3 DNA reads TGTGCCAGCACTCCTGGTCCCCAGCCCGGGGAGCTGTTTTTT. Translated, it gives CASTPGPQPGELFF.

V usage is TRBV29-1 and J usage is TRBJ2-3, with 9 bases matching TRBD2. In germline, CDR1 is SQVTM, CDR2 ANQGSEA. CDR3 length equals 15 residues. The V and J ends lost 4 bases and 8 bases, in that order; junction bases with no gene match: 13. This CDR3 is CSVGGRASGTGTQYF. CDR3 nucleotide sequence: TGCAGCGTTGGGGGGAGGGCTAGCGGGACTGGTACGCAGTATTTT.

The CDR3 region has the DNA TGTGCCAGCAGCTGGGGCAGGGGCGACGAGCAGTACTTC. This gives the protein CASSWGRGDEQYF. This chain links TRBV5-4 with TRBJ2-7, with a possible D match to TRBD1 (6 bases). Germline-derived CDR1 and CDR2 are SGHNT and YYREEE (reference sequence). This CDR3 comprises 13 residues. Trimming pared 3 bases from V and 5 bases from J, leaving 12 bases between.

As DNA, the CDR3 is TGTGCCAGTAGCCCGGGGATTTCAGGGGGGAATGAGCAGTTCTTC. Residues: CASSPGISGGNEQFF. The chain has TRBV19 and TRBJ2-1; weak D call: TRBD1 (7 bases). The CDR3 consists of 15 residues. Germline V gene data show CDR1 as LNHDA and CDR2 as SQIVND (reference sequence). V was cut by 6 bases and J by 7 bases, with 19 bases left in between. Complete variable domain (other parts from reference TRBV19 and TRBJ2-1): DGGITQSPKYLFRKEGQNVTLSCEQNLNHDAMYWYRQDPGQGLRLIYYSQIVNDFQKGDIAEGYSVSREKKESFPLTVTSAQKNPTAFYLCASSPGISGGNEQFFGPGTRLTVL.

This clone has just one count. V and J are TRBV11-2 and TRBJ2-4; D may be TRBD1 or TRBD2 (5 bases each). The CDR3 length is 18 residues. Trimming took off 8 bases at V and 3 bases at J, with 26 bases between the two ends. In germline, CDR1 is SGHAT, CDR2 FQNNGV. CDR3 coding DNA: TGTGCCAGCCGGGGCAGGACACCATTTTGGGGCAGCAAAAACATTCAGTACTTC. Translating gives CASRGRTPFWGSKNIQYF. Full variable domain (outside the CDR3, taken from reference TRBV11-2 and TRBJ2-4): EAGVAQSPRYKIIEKRQSVAFWCNPISGHATLYWYQQILGQGPKLLIQFQNNGVVDDSQLPKDRFSAERLKGVDSTLKIQPAKLEDSAVYLCASRGRTPFWGSKNIQYFGAGTRLSVL.

This chain uses TRBV5-6 with TRBJ2-3, with D perhaps TRBD2 (5 bases). In germline, CDR1 is SGHDT, CDR2 YYEEEE. V lost 0 bases and J 6 bases, leaving 14 bases between the germline ends. The CDR3 loop spans 15 amino acids. The CDR3 DNA follows: TGTGCCAGCAGCTTGGCCGGGGTAACGTCTGATACGCAGTATTTT. This codes for CASSLAGVTSDTQYF.

The chain joins TRBV5-1 to TRBJ2-5; D not resolved. Germline values: CDR1 SGHRS, CDR2 YFSETQ. Trimming shortened V by 0 bases and J by 4 bases, and 16 bases separated the two germline ends. This CDR3 is 16 amino acids long. DNA of the CDR3: TGCGCCAGCAGCTTGGCTCTCACGGTGACCCGAGAGACCCAGTACTTC. Encoded protein: CASSLALTVTRETQYF. Together with reference TRBV5-1 and TRBJ2-5, the CDR3 gives the full variable domain: KAGVTQTPRYLIKTRGQQVTLSCSPISGHRSVSWYQQTPGQGLQFLFEYFSETQRNKGNFPGRFSGRQFSNSRSEMNVSTLELGDSALYLCASSLALTVTRETQYFGPGTRLLVL.

This chain joins TRBV5-6 and TRBJ2-2; TRBD2 agrees at 15 bases. J gave up 6 bases and V 3 bases, and 9 bases lay outside the gene matches. The CDR3 length is 18 residues. Germline loops: CDR1 SGHDT, CDR2 YYEEEE. The chain's CDR3 is CASSSTRTSGRAPGELFF. The CDR3, as DNA: TGTGCCAGCAGCTCAACGAGGACTAGCGGGAGGGCCCCCGGGGAGCTGTTTTTT.

The genes are TRBV9 and TRBJ1-2; D unresolved. Germline CDR1 reads SGDLS; CDR2 reads YYNGEE. Trimming took 3 bases from V and 8 from J, leaving 14 bases between them. The CDR3 has 13 amino acids. CDR3 amino acids: CASSGARTEGYTF. In DNA, the CDR3 is TGTGCCAGCAGCGGAGCCCGGACCGAGGGCTACACCTTC.

V and J are TRBV10-3 and TRBJ1-1; D is unresolved. V lost 6 bases to trimming and J lost 3 bases, with 20 bases between them. The CDR3 extends over 16 amino acids. Germline V gene data show CDR1 as ENHRY and CDR2 as SYGVKD. The CDR3 DNA is TGTGCCATCAGGTCTATCGACCAACTCGGGGACACTGAAGCTTTCTTT. Protein product: CAIRSIDQLGDTEAFF.

V is TRBV4-1 and J is TRBJ2-1; TRBD1 aligns across 7 bases. The V segment lost 2 bases and the J segment 8 bases; nucleotides outside the gene matches: 3. The V gene's germline CDR1 is MGHRA and CDR2 YSYEKL. The CDR3 contains 13 residues. CDR3 amino acids: CASSQTGVDEQFF. In DNA form, the CDR3 reads TGCGCCAGCAGCCAAACAGGGGTTGATGAGCAGTTCTTC.

The chain joins TRBV18 to TRBJ1-4; 7 bases match TRBD1. The V and J ends lost 2 bases and 3 bases, in that order; junction bases with no gene match: 6. Germline values: CDR1 KGHSH, CDR2 LQKENI. This CDR3 contains 16 residues. In nucleotides, the CDR3 is TGTGCCAGCTCACCAAACCCCGGGACAGCTAATGAAAAACTGTTTTTT. Translation: CASSPNPGTANEKLFF.

V gene TRBV7-8 combines with J gene TRBJ2-7; 7 bases agree with TRBD2. The CDR3 length is 13 residues. Germline lookup yields CDR1 SGHVS and CDR2 FQNEAQ. Trimming cost V 4 bases and J 0 bases; bases outside gene matches: 0. The CDR3 DNA reads as TGTGCCAGCAGCTGGACTAGCTCCTACGAGCAGTACTTC. Translating gives CASSWTSSYEQYF.

V and J are TRBV7-8 and TRBJ2-7; D possibly matches TRBD1 or TRBD2 (5 bases each). Germline CDR1 and CDR2: SGHVS and FQNEAQ. V lost 3 bases, J lost 2 bases, and 11 bases lay in between. The CDR3 runs to 14 residues. The CDR3 bases are TGTGCCAGCAGCTTCCGGTGGGGGACCTACGAGCAGTACTTC. This sequence encodes CASSFRWGTYEQYF.

The rearrangement links TRBV6-1 to TRBJ1-5, with D possibly TRBD1 on 5 matching bases. The length of the CDR3 is 14 residues. Germline V lookup: CDR1 MNHNS, CDR2 SASEGT. The V end lost 2 bases, the J end lost 3 bases, and 8 bases lay between the germline ends. The CDR3 region has the DNA TGTGCCAGCAGTGAACTAGGGGACAATCAGCCCCAGCATTTT. This sequence encodes CASSELGDNQPQHF.

The chain's CDR3 is CASSSRELKRNEQFF. CDR3 DNA: TGTGCCAGCAGTTCGCGGGAGTTAAAGCGAAATGAGCAGTTCTTC. The V gene is TRBV7-9, the J gene TRBJ2-1, with 7 bases fitting TRBD2. Germline CDR1 is SEHNR and CDR2 is FQNEAQ (reference sequence). The CDR3 totals 15 residues. The trim removed 6 bases at V and 7 bases at J, leaving 12 bases unmatched. The whole variable domain, filled in from reference TRBV7-9 and TRBJ2-1, reads DTGVSQNPRHKITKRGQNVTFRCDPISEHNRLYWYRQTLGQGPEFLTYFQNEAQLEKSRLLSDRFSAERPKGSFSTLEIQRTEQGDSAMYLCASSSRELKRNEQFFGPGTRLTVL.

The rearrangement uses TRBV11-2 and TRBJ2-7; the match to TRBD2 covers 11 bases. Germline CDR1 reads SGHAT; CDR2 reads FQNNGV. V gave up 5 bases and J gave up 0 bases; unmatched junction bases: 15. This CDR3 has 19 residues. Here the CDR3 reads CASSLGSGRAGGNSYEQYF. The CDR3 DNA is TGTGCCAGCAGCCTAGGTAGCGGGAGGGCCGGGGGAAACTCCTACGAGCAGTACTTC.